This TCR beta chain is from a study of early T cells in non-severe SARS-CoV-2 infection. Study at large: Alpha and beta chains were unpaired, from unsorted whole-blood bulk RNA.

Study results and limitations: Anti-spike CD8 responses were favored in VDJdb matching, and private and CD4 specificities were missed.

The sample holds a few counts of this clonotype. Its target is unknown. Trimming took off 4 bases at V and 7 bases at J, with 8 bases between the two ends. The CDR3 extends over 13 amino acids. Germline CDR1 and CDR2: LGHNA and YSLEER. Individual cDNA molecules each received unique molecular identifiers attached to them. A single record per CDR3 protein comes from TCRdb applying MiXCR to the 5' RACE reads. This table holds tens of thousands of distinct CDR3 sequences, approximately 12% found once. This TCR was sampled from an adult who was a healthcare worker with PCR-confirmed SARS-CoV-2 infection or an uninfected control (not recorded which). V and J are TRBV4-3 and TRBJ1-6; D might be TRBD1 (5 bases). The material sequenced was whole blood. The CDR3 here is CASSRDGNSPLHF. DNA of the CDR3: TGCGCCAGCAGCCGGGACGGCAATTCACCCCTCCACTTT.